These T cell receptor beta chains were read from a single sample in a study of T cells after yellow fever vaccination. TCRdb reprocessed the 5' RACE reads with MiXCR, giving one entry per CDR3 protein. Of about 580,000 distinct CDR3 sequences in the sample, 17% were seen once. Sequenced here: PBMCs, sampled 5 to 6 days after the first yellow fever vaccination. The receptors come from a young man who received the YFV17D yellow fever vaccine. CDR3s leave out the opening cysteine and the closing phenylalanine or tryptophan. Size is stated for part of the rows, as once, few or many counts, or as a class when the clone is expanded.

few	15	TRBV15	TRBJ2-7	ATSTFLPGQGSYEQY
NA	11	TRBV6-5	TRBJ2-7	ASSWDRKYEQY
NA	14	TRBV4-1	TRBJ2-7	ASSQEGTGTTYEQY
NA	11	TRBV20-1	TRBJ2-5	SASPGQEETQY
once	11	TRBV19	TRBJ2-3	ASKRSYTDTQY
few	13	TRBV6-4	TRBJ2-1	ASSLRAGAYNEQF
NA	13	TRBV5-1	TRBJ2-1	ASSLVPGLSNEQF
few	13	TRBV5-1	TRBJ1-4	ASSQQGALNEKLF
NA	11	TRBV29-1	TRBJ2-3	SVRDRVEDTQY
NA	13	TRBV12-3/TRBV12-4	TRBJ2-1	ASSPWRGEYNEQF
few	15	TRBV7-9	TRBJ1-1	ASSSDETGTHNTEAF
few	12	TRBV4-1	TRBJ2-3	ASSQVGARLVKY
NA	9	TRBV5-6	TRBJ1-2	ASSLRGGYT
NA	13	TRBV28	TRBJ1-2	ASSKKWEGMAGYT
NA	13	TRBV7-3	TRBJ2-2	ASRATGGNTGELF
few	12	TRBV9	TRBJ2-1	ASSVEGSYNEQF